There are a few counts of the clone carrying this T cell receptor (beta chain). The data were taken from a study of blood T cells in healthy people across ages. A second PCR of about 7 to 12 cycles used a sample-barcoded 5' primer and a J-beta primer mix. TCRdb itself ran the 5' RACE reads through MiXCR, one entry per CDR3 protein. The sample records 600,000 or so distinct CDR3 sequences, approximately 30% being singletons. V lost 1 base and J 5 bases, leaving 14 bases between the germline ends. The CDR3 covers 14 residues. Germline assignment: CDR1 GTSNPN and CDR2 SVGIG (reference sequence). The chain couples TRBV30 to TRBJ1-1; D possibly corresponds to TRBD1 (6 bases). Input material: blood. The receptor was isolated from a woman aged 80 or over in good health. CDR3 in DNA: TGTGCCTGGAGTGGGGTCCAAGGGGGAACTGAAGCTTTCTTT. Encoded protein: CAWSGVQGGTEAFF.